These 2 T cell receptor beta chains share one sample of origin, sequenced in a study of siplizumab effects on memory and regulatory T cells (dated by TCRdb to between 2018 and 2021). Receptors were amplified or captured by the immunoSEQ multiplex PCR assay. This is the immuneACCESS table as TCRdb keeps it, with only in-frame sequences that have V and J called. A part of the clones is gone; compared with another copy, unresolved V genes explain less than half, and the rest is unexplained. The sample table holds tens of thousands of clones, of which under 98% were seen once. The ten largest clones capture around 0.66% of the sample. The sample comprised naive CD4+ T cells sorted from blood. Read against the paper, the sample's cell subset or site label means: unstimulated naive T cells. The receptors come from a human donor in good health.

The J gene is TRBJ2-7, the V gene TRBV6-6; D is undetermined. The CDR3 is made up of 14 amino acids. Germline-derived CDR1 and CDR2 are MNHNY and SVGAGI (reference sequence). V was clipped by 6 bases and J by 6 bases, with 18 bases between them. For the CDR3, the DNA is TGTGCCAGCAGCCCCGCCTCATGGGGTGGCGAGCAGTACTTC. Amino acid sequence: CASSPASWGGEQYF.

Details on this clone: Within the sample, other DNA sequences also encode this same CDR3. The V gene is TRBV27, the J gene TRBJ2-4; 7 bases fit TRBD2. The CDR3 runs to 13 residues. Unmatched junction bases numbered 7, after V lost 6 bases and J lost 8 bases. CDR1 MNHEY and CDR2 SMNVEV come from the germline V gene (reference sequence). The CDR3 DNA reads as TGTGCCAGCAGACCGCGCGGGGGTGACATTCAGTACTTC. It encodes CASRPRGGDIQYF.